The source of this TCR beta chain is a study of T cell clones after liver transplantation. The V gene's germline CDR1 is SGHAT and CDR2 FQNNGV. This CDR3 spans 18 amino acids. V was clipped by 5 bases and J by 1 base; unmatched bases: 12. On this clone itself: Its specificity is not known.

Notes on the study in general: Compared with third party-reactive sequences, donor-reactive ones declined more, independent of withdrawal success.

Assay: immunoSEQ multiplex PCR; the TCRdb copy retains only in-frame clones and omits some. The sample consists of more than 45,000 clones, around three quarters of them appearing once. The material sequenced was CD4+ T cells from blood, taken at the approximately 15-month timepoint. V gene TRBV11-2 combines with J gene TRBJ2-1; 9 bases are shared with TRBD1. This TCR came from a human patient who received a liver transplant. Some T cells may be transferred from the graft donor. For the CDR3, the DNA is TGTGCCAGCAGCCCGTACGGGACAGGGAGAGAGTCCTACAATGAGCAGTTCTTC. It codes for CASSPYGTGRESYNEQFF. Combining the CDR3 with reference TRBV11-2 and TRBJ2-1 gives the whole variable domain EAGVAQSPRYKIIEKRQSVAFWCNPISGHATLYWYQQILGQGPKLLIQFQNNGVVDDSQLPKDRFSAERLKGVDSTLKIQPAKLEDSAVYLCASSPYGTGRESYNEQFFGPGTRLTVL.